What follows are 8 T cell receptor beta chains derived from one specimen sequenced in a study of blood T cell repertoires in COVID-19. The repertoire was sequenced with immunoSEQ multiplex PCR; TCRdb's copy has only in-frame clones and lacks some. The repertoire holds 66,000 or so clones, 85% to 90% seen once, with approximately 7% in the top ten. The sequenced sample consisted of peripheral blood. The receptor source for this set is a man aged 50-60 years with active COVID-19.

This clone came up a few times. This sequence joins TRBV27 and TRBJ2-5; 10 bases fit TRBD2. CDR3 length equals 14 residues. CDR1 MNHEY and CDR2 SMNVEV come from the germline V gene (reference sequence). Germline trimming cut 6 bases from V and 1 base from J; bases unmatched to any gene: 2. In DNA form, the CDR3 reads TGTGCCAGCAGGGGACTAGCGCCCCAAGAGACCCAGTACTTC. Amino acids: CASRGLAPQETQYF.

The J gene is TRBJ1-2, the V gene TRBV5-1, with 10 bases identical to TRBD1. Germline CDR1 and CDR2: SGHRS and YFSETQ. Germline trimming cut 5 bases from V and 4 bases from J; bases unmatched to any gene: 14. The CDR3 contains 17 residues. The CDR3 protein is CASSPGTGEGIGYGYTF. The DNA for the CDR3 is TGCGCCAGCAGTCCGGGGACAGGGGAAGGTATTGGCTATGGCTACACCTTC.

This sequence joins TRBV19 and TRBJ1-4; 8 bases line up with TRBD1. With V trimmed by 7 bases and J by 3 bases, 7 bases remained unmatched. Germline V gene data show CDR1 as LNHDA and CDR2 as SQIVND (reference sequence). This CDR3 is built from 15 residues. CDR3 sequence: CASTPARGPNEKLFF. The CDR3 nucleotides read TGTGCCAGTACCCCCGCCAGGGGGCCTAATGAAAAACTGTTTTTT.

As DNA, the CDR3 is TGTGCCAGTAATAGGGGCTCTGGGGCCAACGTCCTGACTTTC. This sequence encodes CASNRGSGANVLTF. The rearrangement links TRBV19 to TRBJ2-6; a weak D match, TRBD1 (5 bases). V was shortened by 7 bases and J by 0 bases, with 7 bases between the two germline ends. Per germline, CDR1 LNHDA and CDR2 SQIVND (reference sequence). CDR3 length: 14 residues.

The chain has TRBV21-1 and TRBJ1-4; TRBD1 was called by the table and not checked on the DNA. TRBV21-1 is a listed pseudogene. The CDR3 has 15 residues. The CDR3 DNA reads TGTGCCAGACAGGGGACAGGGAAGGCTAATGAAAAACTGTTTTTT. Its protein is CARQGTGKANEKLFF.

CDR3 sequence reads: CASSVGQGTSGANVLTF. CDR3 DNA sequence: TGTGCCAGCAGCGTGGGACAGGGGACGTCCGGGGCCAACGTCCTGACTTTC. V is TRBV9 and J is TRBJ2-6; TRBD1 matches 10 bases. The germline V gene has CDR1 SGDLS and CDR2 YYNGEE. The V and J ends lost 2 bases and 4 bases, in that order; junction bases with no gene match: 6. The CDR3 has 17 residues.

This chain uses TRBV7-9 with TRBJ1-3; no definite D call. Trimming removed 3 bases from V and 8 bases from J, with 2 bases in between. Germline V gene lookup returns CDR1 SEHNR and CDR2 FQNEAQ (reference sequence). The CDR3 contains 10 residues. Written as DNA, the CDR3 is TGTGCCAGCAGCTTCGACACCATATATTTT. It encodes CASSFDTIYF.

V usage is TRBV25-1 and J usage is TRBJ2-3; the match to TRBD2 covers 9 bases. Germline lookup yields CDR1 MGHDK and CDR2 SYGVNS. V shed 4 bases and J 1 base; nucleotides not matched to a gene: 0. CDR3 length: 14 amino acids. In nucleotides, the CDR3 is TGTGCCAGCAGTGGGACTAGCGGCACAGATACGCAGTATTTT. Translating it yields CASSGTSGTDTQYF.